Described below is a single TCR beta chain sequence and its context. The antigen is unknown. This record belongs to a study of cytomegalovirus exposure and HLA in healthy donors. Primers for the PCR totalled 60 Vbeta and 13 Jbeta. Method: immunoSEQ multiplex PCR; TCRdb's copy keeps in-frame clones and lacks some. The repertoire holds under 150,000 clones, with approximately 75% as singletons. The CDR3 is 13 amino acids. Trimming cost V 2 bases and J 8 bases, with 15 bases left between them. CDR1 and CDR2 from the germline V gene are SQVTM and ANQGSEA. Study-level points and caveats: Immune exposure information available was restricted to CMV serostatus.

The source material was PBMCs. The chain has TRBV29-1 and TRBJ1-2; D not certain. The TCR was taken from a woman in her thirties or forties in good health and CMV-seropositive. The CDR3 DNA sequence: TGCAGCGTTGAAACGGGGAAAGGCGGCGGCTACACCTTC. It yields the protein CSVETGKGGGYTF.